The 12 T cell receptor beta chains given below trace back to one sample, sequenced in a study of beta chain features in type 1 diabetes. Study outcomes and limitations: Significant though moderate, a shortening of TCRB CDR3s appeared in all four CD4+ subsets of Type 1 diabetes patients.

Their antigens remain unidentified. Since all of the isolated RNA was reverse transcribed, expressed TCRB transcripts were what got sequenced. Clones were sequenced by immunoSEQ multiplex PCR, and TCRdb holds only the in-frame ones, with some missing. The sample includes 160,000 or so clones, around 8.3% of them seen just once. Material: central memory CD4+ T cells from blood. The receptors were gathered from a woman aged 18-29 years with type 1 diabetes.

This sequence joins TRBV5-1 and TRBJ2-7; 11 bases agree with TRBD2. V lost 5 bases and J lost 3; bases outside the gene matches: 4. Per the germline V gene, CDR1 is SGHRS and CDR2 is YFSETQ. The CDR3 is 14 amino acids. CDR3 nucleotide sequence: TGCGCCAGCAGGGCCGGGACTAGCGGCTACGAGCAGTACTTC. As protein: CASRAGTSGYEQYF.

In its sample, this clone was seen a few times. This chain uses TRBV6-5 with TRBJ1-4; D perhaps matches TRBD1 (5 bases). From germline, CDR1 is MNHEY and CDR2 SVGAGI. CDR3 length: 14 residues. The V end was cut by 5 bases, the J end by 5 bases, with 12 bases between. The CDR3: CASSPQVGNEKLFF. The CDR3 DNA sequence: TGTGCCAGCAGTCCACAGGTCGGGAATGAAAAACTGTTTTTT.

The chain has TRBV7-2 and TRBJ2-4; 7 nucleotides match TRBD1. V was pared by 3 bases and J by 5 bases, with 4 bases of the junction left unmatched. The CDR3 spans 14 residues. Germline V gene sequence: CDR1 SGHTA, CDR2 FQGNSA. CDR3 in DNA: TGTGCCAGCAGCTTTGAGACAGGGCAAAACATTCAGTACTTC. Translation: CASSFETGQNIQYF.

This clone has only a few counts. CDR3 nucleotides: TGTGCCAGCAGCTTGGTAGGGCAGGGGTTGAAGACCCAGTACTTC. Encoded protein: CASSLVGQGLKTQYF. The V gene is TRBV5-6, the J gene TRBJ2-5; TRBD1 might be the D (6 bases). Per the germline V gene, CDR1 is SGHDT and CDR2 is YYEEEE. CDR3 size: 15 residues. V dropped 0 bases and J dropped 6 bases, with 15 bases sitting between them.

This clone was detected a few times. The J gene is TRBJ1-5, the V gene TRBV19; the match to TRBD1 covers 8 bases. V lost 4 bases to trimming and J lost 3 bases; unmatched junction nucleotides: 5. This CDR3 is built from 15 residues. Germline lookup yields CDR1 LNHDA and CDR2 SQIVND (reference sequence). The CDR3 loop reads CASSKDRVDNQPQHF. The CDR3 bases are TGTGCCAGTAGTAAGGACAGGGTAGACAATCAGCCCCAGCATTTT.

This chain uses TRBV5-6 with TRBJ1-5; possible D gene TRBD1, 5 bases. This CDR3 has 15 amino acids. Germline V CDR1 and CDR2: SGHDT, YYEEEE. Trimming took off 2 bases at V and 5 bases at J, with 14 bases between the two ends. The CDR3 sequence: CASSFMGGRDQPQHF. The CDR3, as DNA: TGTGCCAGCAGCTTCATGGGGGGGAGGGATCAGCCCCAGCATTTT.

The table lists this clone with a few counts. This chain links TRBV7-2 with TRBJ2-6, with D maybe TRBD2 (6 bases). CDR3 size: 16 residues. Germline V gives CDR1 SGHTA, CDR2 FQGNSA. Trimming pared 3 bases from V and 1 base from J, leaving 10 bases between. The CDR3 sequence: CASSLEGTSGANVLTF. The CDR3 DNA follows: TGTGCCAGCAGCTTGGAGGGAACTTCTGGGGCCAACGTCCTGACTTTC.

Only a few counts were recorded for this clone. V and J are TRBV30 and TRBJ1-1; D might be TRBD1 (6 bases). CDR3 length: 11 residues. Germline CDR1 GTSNPN, CDR2 SVGIG (reference sequence). Trimming shortened V by 0 bases and J by 10 bases, and 9 bases separated the two germline ends. The CDR3 DNA follows: TGTGCCTGGAGTGTAAGGGGGTTAGCTTTCTTT. Protein sequence: CAWSVRGLAFF.

The chain is built from TRBV9 and TRBJ2-2; the D gene is possibly TRBD2 (6 bases). The germline V and J ends were trimmed by 5 bases and 0 bases, with 11 bases remaining between them. Looked up from germline, CDR1 is SGDLS and CDR2 is YYNGEE. This CDR3 region has 15 residues. DNA for the CDR3: TGTGCCAGCAGTTTTAGCGGTGCGAACACCGGGGAGCTGTTTTTT. It encodes CASSFSGANTGELFF.

A remark on this clone: Other nucleotide sequences in the sample specify the same CDR3. This rearrangement joins TRBV7-9 to TRBJ2-7; D is unresolved. V gave up 5 bases and J gave up 4 bases, with 6 bases separating them. This CDR3 is 11 amino acids long. Germline V gene lookup returns CDR1 SEHNR and CDR2 FQNEAQ (reference sequence). In DNA form, the CDR3 reads TGTGCCAGCAGCCCGCAGTACGAGCAGTACTTC. As protein: CASSPQYEQYF.

The V and J genes are TRBV28 and TRBJ1-2; no clear D. The germline CDR1 and CDR2 sequences are MDHEN and SYDVKM. The CDR3 is 13 residues long. The ends were cut back, 6 bases at V and 5 bases at J, with 13 bases in the middle. The CDR3 is CASSADREYGYTF. For the CDR3, the DNA is TGTGCCAGCAGCGCGGATAGAGAGTATGGCTACACCTTC.

This clone has more than one count but fewer than ten. The chain has TRBV2 and TRBJ2-3; tentatively, D is TRBD2 (5 bases). V lost 11 bases and J lost 3, with 12 bases in between. This CDR3 has 12 residues. From germline, CDR1 is SNHLY and CDR2 FYNNEI. CDR3 region: CAVSGKTDTQYF. In DNA form, the CDR3 reads TGTGCCGTCAGCGGTAAAACAGATACGCAGTATTTT.